This T cell receptor (beta chain) was found in a study of blood T cell repertoires in COVID-19. Overall study context: PBMCs, B-cell-depleted T cells, or T cells were the source of the cDNA or gDNA that made up the material.

The data were produced by immunoSEQ multiplex PCR, yet TCRdb's version contains in-frame clones alone and is incomplete. Of 140,000 or so clones in the sample, 60% to 85% were seen once. This CDR3 region has 14 residues. V gave up 4 bases and J gave up 7 bases; unmatched junction bases: 8. Germline V CDR1 and CDR2: MNHEY, SVGAGI. The chain carries TRBV6-5 and TRBJ2-7; 9 nucleotides agree with TRBD1. Sample: peripheral blood. The TCR originated in a man in his fifties or sixties with acute or convalescent COVID-19. CDR3 in DNA: TGTGCCAGCAGTTCACGGGACAGGGCGGGGGAGCAGTACGTC. Amino acid sequence: CASSSRDRAGEQYV.